Presented here are 26 T cell receptor beta chains from one specimen sequenced in a study of blood T cell repertoires in COVID-19 (dated by TCRdb to 2018 to 2021). The library was produced with the immunoSEQ multiplex PCR assay. This is the immuneACCESS table as TCRdb keeps it, with only in-frame sequences that have V and J called. A part of the clones is gone; compared with another copy, unresolved V genes explain less than half, and the rest is unexplained. Within this sample are about 300,000 clones, with under 90% of them counted one time only. Approximately 4.1% of the sample goes to the ten largest clones. The sample comprised PBMCs or T cells enriched from blood (not recorded which). These receptors were obtained from a young man who had recovered from COVID-19.

This chain joins TRBV6-5 and TRBJ2-7; 11 bases line up with TRBD2. Germline V gives CDR1 MNHEY, CDR2 SVGAGI. CDR3 length equals 15 residues. With 5 bases clipped from V and 0 bases from J, the junction kept 3 bases outside the gene matches. CDR3 sequence: CASSTGTSGSYEQYF. CDR3 bases: TGTGCCAGCAGTACCGGGACTAGCGGCTCCTACGAGCAGTACTTC.

The chain is built from TRBV24-1 and TRBJ2-3; tentative D call: TRBD1 (6 bases). The CDR3 has 15 residues. Deletions cut 3 bases from V and 6 bases from J, with 15 bases between. Germline lookup yields CDR1 KGHDR and CDR2 SFDVKD. The CDR3, as DNA: TGTGCCACCAGTGATCCAGGGGCCGTGGTGGATACGCAGTATTTT. Protein sequence: CATSDPGAVVDTQYF.

The V call is TRBV29-1, the J call TRBJ2-5; unclear D gene. V gave up 1 base and J gave up 7 bases, with 7 bases separating them. The CDR3 spans 11 residues. The V gene's germline CDR1 is SQVTM and CDR2 ANQGSEA. In DNA, the CDR3 is TGCAGCGTTGAAGTGCGGTTGACCCAGTACTTC. The encoded protein is CSVEVRLTQYF.

This chain links TRBV19 with TRBJ1-2; 7 positions match TRBD1. From germline, CDR1 is LNHDA and CDR2 SQIVND (reference sequence). This CDR3 is built from 15 residues. Unmatched junction bases numbered 11, after V lost 3 bases and J lost 7 bases. CDR3 amino acids: CASSIQGGPASGYTF. In DNA form, the CDR3 reads TGTGCCAGTAGTATCCAAGGGGGCCCGGCCTCTGGCTACACCTTC.

This chain joins TRBV5-1 and TRBJ2-7, with D tentatively TRBD2 (5 bases). The CDR3 runs to 14 residues. V lost 0 bases, J lost 5 bases, and 12 bases lay in between. Germline V gene sequence: CDR1 SGHRS, CDR2 YFSETQ. The CDR3 loop is CASSLGFLRDEQYF. The DNA of the CDR3 is TGCGCCAGCAGCTTGGGATTCCTGCGGGACGAGCAGTACTTC.

The J gene is TRBJ1-5, the V gene TRBV11-2; D unresolved. The CDR3 length is 16 residues. The V end lost 0 bases, the J end lost 9 bases, and 18 bases lay between the germline ends. The germline V gene has CDR1 SGHAT and CDR2 FQNNGV. The CDR3 reads CASSLDDGRGKRPQHF. Here the CDR3 DNA reads TGTGCCAGCAGCTTAGATGATGGCAGAGGTAAGAGGCCCCAGCATTTT.

This clone was detected only a few times. The rearrangement uses TRBV12-5 and TRBJ1-4, with 8 bases fitting TRBD1. The CDR3 runs 13 residues. After removal of 6 bases from V and 8 bases from J, the junction contained 5 bases not matched to a gene. Germline loops: CDR1 LGHNT, CDR2 FRNRAP. The CDR3 bases are TGTGCTAGTGGCACGGACAGGGAGGAAAAACTGTTTTTT. Protein product: CASGTDREEKLFF.

This chain uses TRBV18 with TRBJ1-5, with D hard to call. The CDR3 covers 15 residues. The V gene's germline CDR1 is KGHSH and CDR2 LQKENI. V lost 6 bases and J lost 1, with 13 bases in between. CDR3 sequence (DNA): TGTGCCAGCTCGCAAAACGCACGGAGCAATCAGCCCCAGCATTTT. This translates into CASSQNARSNQPQHF.

This clone was observed once. The chain links TRBV4-1 to TRBJ1-2, with D possibly matching TRBD1 (6 bases). Trimming took off 3 bases at V and 5 bases at J, with 10 bases between the two ends. The CDR3 consists of 13 residues. Germline CDR1 reads MGHRA; CDR2 reads YSYEKL. CDR3 loop: CASSQGAIYGYTF. Here the CDR3 DNA reads TGCGCCAGCAGCCAGGGGGCTATATATGGCTACACCTTC.

The chain combines TRBV5-4 with TRBJ1-5, with D possibly being TRBD1 (5 bases). The CDR3 sequence is 15 residues long. Germline CDR1 SGHNT, CDR2 YYREEE (reference sequence). V lost 2 bases and J lost 2, with 11 bases in between. CDR3 amino acids: CASSFGSGRNQPQHF. Written as DNA, the CDR3 is TGTGCCAGCAGCTTCGGTTCAGGGCGCAATCAGCCCCAGCATTTT.

The J gene is TRBJ2-1, the V gene TRBV10-3; TRBD1 aligns across 7 bases. This CDR3 is 14 amino acids long. Germline lookup yields CDR1 ENHRY and CDR2 SYGVKD. V lost 6 bases, J lost 5 bases, and 7 bases stayed unmatched. CDR3 coding DNA: TGTGCCATCAGGGAAGGGACAGAAAACAATGAGCAGTTCTTC. It translates to CAIREGTENNEQFF.

The V gene is TRBV9, the J gene TRBJ1-2; D is unclear. The CDR3 has 12 amino acids. Between the trimmed V and J ends, which lost 3 bases and 5 bases, there was a span of 8 bases. Germline CDR1 SGDLS, CDR2 YYNGEE. The CDR3 protein is CASSAPLYGYTF. CDR3 nucleotides: TGTGCCAGCAGCGCTCCACTTTATGGCTACACCTTC. The whole variable domain, remainder taken from reference TRBV9 and TRBJ1-2, is DSGVTQTPKHLITATGQRVTLRCSPRSGDLSVYWYQQSLDQGLQFLIQYYNGEERAKGNILERFSAQQFPDLHSELNLSSLELGDSALYFCASSAPLYGYTFGSGTRLTVV.

The V call is TRBV6-5, the J call TRBJ2-7; D uncertain. V was pared by 7 bases and J by 3 bases, with 13 bases between. The CDR3 has 13 amino acids. CDR1 is MNHEY and CDR2 is SVGAGI in the germline V gene. CDR3 sequence (DNA): TGTGCCAGCAATACCCCGACAATCTACGAGCAGTACTTC. Its protein is CASNTPTIYEQYF.

This sequence joins TRBV28 and TRBJ1-1, with 7 bases lining up with TRBD1. This CDR3 region has 15 residues. The germline V gene encodes CDR1 MDHEN and CDR2 SYDVKM. The V segment lost 3 bases and the J segment 4 bases; nucleotides outside the gene matches: 8. CDR3 in amino acids: CASSLRGRGATEAFF. CDR3 nucleotides: TGTGCCAGCAGTTTGAGGGGGCGGGGTGCCACTGAAGCTTTCTTT.

The V call is TRBV20-1, the J call TRBJ1-4, with D tentatively TRBD1 (5 bases). Germline CDR1 is DFQATT and CDR2 is SNEGSKA (reference sequence). Trimming cost V 6 bases and J 8 bases, with 10 bases left between them. This CDR3 contains 11 residues. The CDR3 spells CSATETEKLFF. CDR3 in DNA: TGCAGTGCGACAGAGACGGAAAAACTGTTTTTT.

This chain uses TRBV28 with TRBJ1-2, with D tentatively TRBD1 (6 bases). V lost 3 bases and J lost 2, with 10 bases in between. This CDR3 contains 14 residues. Looked up from germline, CDR1 is MDHEN and CDR2 is SYDVKM. The CDR3 DNA reads TGTGCCAGCAGTTTCGAAGGGGGAAACTATGGCTACACCTTC. Residues: CASSFEGGNYGYTF.

J is TRBJ2-3 and V is TRBV4-1; 12 bases align to TRBD2. There are 16 residues in the CDR3. Trimming at V came to 1 base and at J to 4 bases, leaving 3 bases not matched to a gene. Germline V lookup: CDR1 MGHRA, CDR2 YSYEKL. The CDR3 DNA sequence: TGCGCCAGCAGCCAAGGACTAGCGGGAGTATCAGATACGCAGTATTTT. This sequence encodes CASSQGLAGVSDTQYF.

This clone was seen once. The chain carries TRBV5-5 and TRBJ2-1; D is perhaps TRBD2 (7 bases). The CDR3 contains 15 residues. The germline CDR1 and CDR2 sequences are SGHKS and YYEKEE (reference sequence). V was trimmed by 0 bases and J by 2 bases, leaving 9 bases between them. The CDR3 spells CASSLEGGAYNEQFF. CDR3 sequence (DNA): TGTGCCAGCAGCTTGGAAGGGGGGGCCTACAATGAGCAGTTCTTC.

The chain uses TRBV18 and TRBJ1-1, with 7 nucleotides matching TRBD1. Trimming took 4 bases from V and 2 from J; bases not matched to a gene: 13. The CDR3 runs 17 residues. The germline CDR1 and CDR2 sequences are KGHSH and LQKENI. The CDR3 sequence is CASSRWTGMAGNTEAFF. CDR3 coding DNA: TGTGCCAGCTCACGCTGGACAGGAATGGCTGGCAACACTGAAGCTTTCTTT.

The rearrangement links TRBV19 to TRBJ1-1; weak D call: TRBD1 (6 bases). The CDR3 loop spans 17 amino acids. CDR1 and CDR2 (germline): LNHDA, SQIVND (reference sequence). Trimming stripped 3 bases from V and 0 bases from J, with 17 bases between. This chain's CDR3 is CASSIPLDRPMNTEAFF. Here the CDR3 DNA reads TGTGCCAGTAGTATCCCTCTCGACAGGCCCATGAACACTGAAGCTTTCTTT. The full variable domain, its missing parts supplied by reference TRBV19 and TRBJ1-1, is DGGITQSPKYLFRKEGQNVTLSCEQNLNHDAMYWYRQDPGQGLRLIYYSQIVNDFQKGDIAEGYSVSREKKESFPLTVTSAQKNPTAFYLCASSIPLDRPMNTEAFFGQGTRLTVV.

This clone was counted a few times. The V and J genes are TRBV11-2 and TRBJ2-1, with 8 bases aligning to TRBD1. J gave up 8 bases and V 3 bases, and 9 bases lay outside the gene matches. This CDR3 has 15 amino acids. Germline CDR1 and CDR2: SGHAT and FQNNGV. Written as DNA, the CDR3 is TGTGCCAGCAGCTTGGACAGGGTAAAGGGGGATGAGCAGTTCTTC. It codes for CASSLDRVKGDEQFF. Full variable domain (outside the CDR3, taken from reference TRBV11-2 and TRBJ2-1): EAGVAQSPRYKIIEKRQSVAFWCNPISGHATLYWYQQILGQGPKLLIQFQNNGVVDDSQLPKDRFSAERLKGVDSTLKIQPAKLEDSAVYLCASSLDRVKGDEQFFGPGTRLTVL.

The rearrangement links TRBV19 to TRBJ2-3, with 8 bases matching TRBD1. Germline V gene sequence: CDR1 LNHDA, CDR2 SQIVND (reference sequence). Germline trimming cut 3 bases from V and 0 bases from J; bases unmatched to any gene: 11. The CDR3 has 18 residues. The CDR3 loop reads CASSMGPIRGRSTDTQYF. In nucleotides, the CDR3 is TGTGCCAGTAGTATGGGACCAATCAGGGGGCGAAGCACAGATACGCAGTATTTT.

CDR3 coding DNA: TGTGCCAGCAGCCAACGGACTAGCGGGGGGAACACCGGGGAGCTGTTTTTT. Protein: CASSQRTSGGNTGELFF. The chain carries TRBV3-1 (or the pseudogene TRBV3-2) and TRBJ2-2, with 13 bases that match TRBD2. J gave up 1 base and V 2 bases, and 1 base lay outside the gene matches. This CDR3 region has 17 residues. Per the germline V gene, CDR1 is LGHDT and CDR2 is YNNKEL (reference sequence).

The V and J genes are TRBV7-2 and TRBJ1-2; 9 bases are a match to TRBD1. The CDR3 has 16 residues. V lost 2 bases, J lost 7 bases, and 11 bases stayed unmatched. The V gene's germline CDR1 is SGHTA and CDR2 FQGNSA. CDR3 residues: CASSLSGTGSSGGYTF. The CDR3 region has the DNA TGTGCCAGCAGCTTAAGCGGGACAGGGAGTTCGGGTGGCTACACCTTC. Filled out from reference TRBV7-2 and TRBJ1-2, the complete variable domain reads GAGVSQSPSNKVTEKGKDVELRCDPISGHTALYWYRQSLGQGLEFLIYFQGNSAPDKSGLPSDRFSAERTGGSVSTLTIQRTQQEDSAVYLCASSLSGTGSSGGYTFGSGTRLTVV.

The rearrangement joins TRBV11-2 to TRBJ2-1; 10 nucleotides line up with TRBD2. This CDR3 region has 14 residues. Germline-derived CDR1 and CDR2 are SGHAT and FQNNGV. V gave up 3 bases and J gave up 6 bases; unmatched junction bases: 2. The CDR3 protein is CASSFQREGNEQFF. In DNA form, the CDR3 reads TGTGCCAGCAGCTTTCAGCGGGAGGGCAATGAGCAGTTCTTC.

V usage is TRBV27 and J usage is TRBJ2-1; D unclear. The CDR3 has 15 amino acids. Trimming took off 2 bases at V and 0 bases at J, with 8 bases between the two ends. Germline V lookup: CDR1 MNHEY, CDR2 SMNVEV (reference sequence). CDR3 DNA: TGTGCCAGCAGTTTAGGGCCATCCTCCTACAATGAGCAGTTCTTC. It encodes CASSLGPSSYNEQFF.